The 32 T cell receptor beta chains below were found in one sample sequenced in a study of graft-versus-host responses after intestinal transplantation. The data were produced by immunoSEQ multiplex PCR, yet TCRdb's version contains in-frame clones alone and is incomplete. The sample has more than 60,000 clones, about nine tenths seen once. The antigens of these receptors remain unknown. Sample: unstimulated CD8+ T cells sorted from spleen or lymph node cells, taken before intestinal transplant. These receptors all stem from a human donor who received an intestinal transplant.

The CDR3 sequence is CASSPQQGADTEAFF. CDR3 DNA sequence: TGTGCCAGCTCACCCCAACAGGGGGCGGACACTGAAGCTTTCTTT. V and J are TRBV18 and TRBJ1-1, with TRBD1 matching over 9 bases. The CDR3 has 15 amino acids. V lost 3 bases, J lost 3 bases, and 5 bases stayed unmatched. Per germline, CDR1 KGHSH and CDR2 LQKENI.

By share, this clone counts as medium-sized. The chain has TRBV7-3 and TRBJ1-5; unclear D gene. The V end lost 5 bases, the J end lost 5 bases, and 19 bases lay between the germline ends. The CDR3 covers 16 residues. The germline gives CDR1 SGHTA, CDR2 FQGTGA. The CDR3 protein is CASSTTRRPRDQPQHF. In nucleotides, the CDR3 is TGTGCCAGCAGCACCACTCGCAGGCCCCGAGATCAGCCCCAGCATTTT.

V gene TRBV9 combines with J gene TRBJ2-7; the D is unclear. Germline lookup yields CDR1 SGDLS and CDR2 YYNGEE. Deletions cut 10 bases from V and 0 bases from J, with 11 bases between. This CDR3 comprises 12 residues. The CDR3 spells CARAPPSYEQYF. The CDR3 bases are TGTGCCCGAGCCCCACCCTCCTACGAGCAGTACTTC. Together with reference TRBV9 and TRBJ2-7, the CDR3 gives the full variable domain: DSGVTQTPKHLITATGQRVTLRCSPRSGDLSVYWYQQSLDQGLQFLIQYYNGEERAKGNILERFSAQQFPDLHSELNLSSLELGDSALYFCARAPPSYEQYFGPGTRLTVT.

The chain carries TRBV2 and TRBJ2-7; TRBD2 matches 7 bases. Germline V gene lookup returns CDR1 SNHLY and CDR2 FYNNEI. The trim removed 6 bases at V and 1 base at J, leaving 9 bases unmatched. This CDR3 contains 15 residues. The CDR3 DNA sequence: TGTGCCAGCAGGCGGGGGACTTACTATTCCTACGAGCAGTACTTC. As protein: CASRRGTYYSYEQYF.

This clone was observed once. The genes are TRBV20-1 and TRBJ1-1, with D possibly being TRBD1 (6 bases). The V end was cut by 4 bases, the J end by 8 bases, with 11 bases between. The CDR3 has 11 amino acids. Germline lookup yields CDR1 DFQATT and CDR2 SNEGSKA (reference sequence). CDR3 in amino acids: CSATAQGEAFF. For the CDR3, the DNA is TGCAGTGCTACGGCCCAGGGGGAAGCTTTCTTT.

V usage is TRBV29-1 and J usage is TRBJ1-1; the match to TRBD1 covers 8 bases. The V and J ends lost 5 bases and 7 bases, in that order; junction bases with no gene match: 3. Germline CDR1 reads SQVTM; CDR2 reads ANQGSEA. CDR3 size: 11 residues. The CDR3 here is CSVQTGVEAFF. The DNA of the CDR3 is TGCAGCGTTCAGACAGGGGTTGAAGCTTTCTTT.

The chain employs TRBV5-1 and TRBJ2-3; no definite D call. The CDR3 consists of 17 residues. Trimming removed 0 bases from V and 4 bases from J, with 18 bases in between. Looked up from germline, CDR1 is SGHRS and CDR2 is YFSETQ. The CDR3 here is CASSLAQAQISADTQYF. The CDR3 nucleotides are TGCGCCAGCAGCTTGGCACAAGCCCAAATCAGCGCAGATACGCAGTATTTT.

This chain uses TRBV19 with TRBJ1-2; D gene ambiguous. The CDR3 has 12 amino acids. The V and J ends lost 1 base and 7 bases respectively, with 7 bases between them. Germline CDR1 is LNHDA and CDR2 is SQIVND (reference sequence). The CDR3, as DNA: TGTGCCAGTAGTATAGGCAGCGTTGGCTACACCTTC. It codes for CASSIGSVGYTF.

The chain uses TRBV5-6 and TRBJ1-1; TRBD1 might be the D (5 bases). Germline values: CDR1 SGHDT, CDR2 YYEEEE. The CDR3 contains 15 residues. V lost 4 bases and J 1 base, leaving 14 bases between the germline ends. CDR3 sequence: CASSPGQGQNTEAFF. The CDR3 nucleotides read TGTGCCAGCAGCCCAGGGCAGGGCCAGAACACTGAAGCTTTCTTT.

V gene TRBV7-8 combines with J gene TRBJ1-2; D is uncertain. V was cut by 5 bases and J by 2 bases, with 15 bases left in between. The germline gives CDR1 SGHVS, CDR2 FQNEAQ. The CDR3 runs 15 residues. This chain's CDR3 is CASSHPEGLNYGYTF. The CDR3 DNA reads as TGTGCCAGCAGCCACCCCGAGGGCCTCAACTATGGCTACACCTTC.

As DNA, the CDR3 is TGTGCCAGCAGCACGGGACTAGCGGGGACATTCTTC. It yields the protein CASSTGLAGTFF. The V gene is TRBV5-6, the J gene TRBJ2-1, with 13 bases that match TRBD2. The germline gives CDR1 SGHDT, CDR2 YYEEEE. This CDR3 region has 12 residues. The junction had 5 bases not matched to a gene; V was cut back by 4 bases and J by 16 bases.

CDR3 amino acids: CASSVGRSSGAQETQYF. The CDR3 nucleotides are TGTGCCAGCAGCGTAGGTCGGTCTAGCGGGGCCCAAGAGACCCAGTACTTC. The J gene is TRBJ2-5, the V gene TRBV9; 9 bases are shared with TRBD2. Germline V gene lookup returns CDR1 SGDLS and CDR2 YYNGEE. V shed 0 bases, J shed 1 base, and the junction held 7 bases outside the gene matches. The CDR3 totals 17 residues.

The rearrangement joins TRBV7-6 to TRBJ1-1, with D possibly being TRBD1 (6 bases). The length of the CDR3 is 14 residues. Deletions cut 5 bases from V and 1 base from J, with 11 bases between. The V gene's germline CDR1 is SGHVS and CDR2 FNYEAQ. In DNA, the CDR3 is TGTGCCAGCAGCCCGGGGACATCGAACACTGAAGCTTTCTTT. Translation: CASSPGTSNTEAFF. Based on the CDR3 plus reference TRBV7-6 and TRBJ1-1, the full variable domain is GAGVSQSPRYKVTKRGQDVALRCDPISGHVSLYWYRQALGQGPEFLTYFNYEAQQDKSGLPNDRFSAERPEGSISTLTIQRTEQRDSAMYRCASSPGTSNTEAFFGQGTRLTVV.

The chain uses TRBV13 and TRBJ2-1, with TRBD2 as a possible D gene (6 bases). The germline CDR1 and CDR2 sequences are PRHDT and FYEKMQ (reference sequence). The length of the CDR3 is 14 residues. V shed 5 bases and J shed 8 bases, with 16 bases lying between them. CDR3: CASSPQPASDEQFF. DNA of the CDR3: TGTGCCAGCAGCCCCCAGCCCGCTAGCGATGAGCAGTTCTTC.

The chain recombines TRBV19 with TRBJ1-2; TRBD1 agrees at 10 bases. Germline-derived CDR1 and CDR2 are LNHDA and SQIVND (reference sequence). The V segment lost 6 bases and the J segment 7 bases; nucleotides outside the gene matches: 8. The CDR3 contains 14 residues. The CDR3 region is CASSPGTGALGYTF. The CDR3 nucleotides are TGTGCCAGTAGCCCCGGGACAGGGGCCCTTGGCTACACCTTC.

V gene TRBV7-3 combines with J gene TRBJ2-3, with 11 bases identical to TRBD2. Germline CDR1 SGHTA, CDR2 FQGTGA. V was pared by 5 bases and J by 5 bases, with 3 bases of the junction left unmatched. CDR3 length: 14 amino acids. The DNA for the CDR3 is TGTGCCAGCAGCCCACTAGCGGGGGAAGATACGCAGTATTTT. Amino acid sequence: CASSPLAGEDTQYF.

The V call is TRBV7-9, the J call TRBJ2-3; D remains unclear. Between the trimmed V and J ends, which lost 5 bases and 4 bases, there was a span of 10 bases. The germline CDR1 and CDR2 sequences are SEHNR and FQNEAQ (reference sequence). CDR3 length: 13 amino acids. For the CDR3, the DNA is TGTGCCAGCAGCGAAGTGGCGGCAGATACGCAGTATTTT. Amino acid sequence: CASSEVAADTQYF. The full variable domain, its missing parts supplied by reference TRBV7-9 and TRBJ2-3, is DTGVSQNPRHKITKRGQNVTFRCDPISEHNRLYWYRQTLGQGPEFLTYFQNEAQLEKSRLLSDRFSAERPKGSFSTLEIQRTEQGDSAMYLCASSEVAADTQYFGPGTRLTVL.

This chain connects TRBV28 to TRBJ2-7; 8 bases match TRBD1. This CDR3 spans 15 amino acids. The germline V gene has CDR1 MDHEN and CDR2 SYDVKM. After removal of 5 bases from V and 3 bases from J, the junction contained 9 bases not matched to a gene. CDR3 DNA sequence: TGTGCCAGCAGTCCGACCGACAGGGGCCACTACGAGCAGTACTTC. It encodes CASSPTDRGHYEQYF.

About this clone itself: The same CDR3 also results from other DNA sequences found in this sample. J is TRBJ2-1 and V is TRBV6-1; TRBD1 matches 8 bases. The CDR3 covers 15 residues. In germline, CDR1 is MNHNS, CDR2 SASEGT. Losses at the gene ends were 6 bases for V and 4 bases for J; bases not matched to a gene: 8. The CDR3 DNA is TGTGCCAGCAGCCCTGGACAGGGTTCTTACAATGAGCAGTTCTTC. Protein sequence: CASSPGQGSYNEQFF.

This sequence joins TRBV19 and TRBJ1-4; a weak D match, TRBD1 (5 bases). Trimming pared 6 bases from V and 0 bases from J, leaving 20 bases between. The germline V gene encodes CDR1 LNHDA and CDR2 SQIVND (reference sequence). CDR3 length: 18 amino acids. The CDR3 coding sequence is TGTGCCAGTAGCCCCACGACAGACAACGTGGCAACTAATGAAAAACTGTTTTTT. Residues: CASSPTTDNVATNEKLFF.

The chain employs TRBV4-1 and TRBJ1-2, with a possible D match to TRBD1 (6 bases). The CDR3 has 14 amino acids. Per the germline V gene, CDR1 is MGHRA and CDR2 is YSYEKL. V was cut by 4 bases and J by 5 bases, with 14 bases left in between. The CDR3 nucleotides read TGCGCCAGCAGCCCGCAGGGGATTGGGTATGGCTACACCTTC. This translates into CASSPQGIGYGYTF.

This clone was counted only a few times. The J gene is TRBJ1-5, the V gene TRBV5-6; weak D call: TRBD1 (5 bases). V was cut by 4 bases and J by 3 bases, with 17 bases left in between. CDR3 length: 16 residues. Germline V gene lookup returns CDR1 SGHDT and CDR2 YYEEEE. The CDR3 coding sequence is TGTGCCAGCAGCACCCGGACAACGAACTTCAATCAGCCCCAGCATTTT. The encoded protein is CASSTRTTNFNQPQHF.

This chain uses TRBV19 with TRBJ2-7, with TRBD1 as a possible D gene (5 bases). Germline CDR1 reads LNHDA; CDR2 reads SQIVND (reference sequence). V was pared by 5 bases and J by 6 bases, with 11 bases between. The CDR3 runs to 12 residues. In DNA form, the CDR3 reads TGTGCCAGTAGTTCCGACAGTGGCGAGCAGTACTTC. Amino acid sequence: CASSSDSGEQYF. Drawing the rest from reference TRBV19 and TRBJ2-7, the complete variable domain is DGGITQSPKYLFRKEGQNVTLSCEQNLNHDAMYWYRQDPGQGLRLIYYSQIVNDFQKGDIAEGYSVSREKKESFPLTVTSAQKNPTAFYLCASSSDSGEQYFGPGTRLTVT.

The V call is TRBV18, the J call TRBJ1-1; no reliable D call. CDR3 length: 12 residues. Trimming left V 6 bases short and J 7 bases short, with 12 bases between. Germline V lookup: CDR1 KGHSH, CDR2 LQKENI. In DNA, the CDR3 is TGTGCCAGCTCCCCGAATGGGCTTGAAGCTTTCTTT. It is translated as CASSPNGLEAFF.

This sequence joins TRBV5-6 and TRBJ1-2, with D hard to call. Germline CDR1 SGHDT, CDR2 YYEEEE. V lost 4 bases and J lost 8, with 9 bases in between. This CDR3 spans 11 amino acids. CDR3 DNA: TGTGCCAGCAGCCTCGGGTCGGGCTACACCTTC. Protein sequence: CASSLGSGYTF. The entire variable domain, with the rest obtained from reference TRBV5-6 and TRBJ1-2, is as follows: DAGVTQSPTHLIKTRGQQVTLRCSPKSGHDTVSWYQQALGQGPQFIFQYYEEEERQRGNFPDRFSGHQFPNYSSELNVNALLLGDSALYLCASSLGSGYTFGSGTRLTVV.

The chain uses TRBV13 and TRBJ2-3, with 7 positions matching TRBD1. The CDR3 runs 14 residues. The germline V gene encodes CDR1 PRHDT and CDR2 FYEKMQ (reference sequence). V lost 4 bases to trimming and J lost 2 bases; unmatched junction nucleotides: 3. CDR3 nucleotides: TGTGCCAGCAGCTGGGGACAGAACACAGATACGCAGTATTTT. This gives the protein CASSWGQNTDTQYF. Looking up the rest from reference TRBV13 and TRBJ2-3 gives the full variable domain: AAGVIQSPRHLIKEKRETATLKCYPIPRHDTVYWYQQGPGQDPQFLISFYEKMQSDKGSIPDRFSAQQFSDYHSELNMSSLELGDSALYFCASSWGQNTDTQYFGPGTRLTVL.

The J gene is TRBJ2-7, the V gene TRBV9; a weak D match, TRBD2 (7 bases). This CDR3 is built from 14 residues. The V end lost 1 base, the J end lost 6 bases, and 14 bases lay between the germline ends. Germline assignment: CDR1 SGDLS and CDR2 YYNGEE. CDR3 DNA: TGTGCCAGCAGCGTAACCGGGGGGCTTGGCGAGCAGTACTTC. Its protein is CASSVTGGLGEQYF.

This clone was seen just once. V gene TRBV27 combines with J gene TRBJ2-2, with a tentative D call TRBD1 (6 bases). V dropped 0 bases and J dropped 4 bases, with 6 bases sitting between them. In germline, CDR1 is MNHEY, CDR2 SMNVEV (reference sequence). The CDR3 spans 14 residues. Written as DNA, the CDR3 is TGTGCCAGCAGTTTATCGGGGGCCACCGGGGAGCTGTTTTTT. Translating gives CASSLSGATGELFF.

This chain joins TRBV7-6 and TRBJ2-7; the D gene is possibly TRBD2 (6 bases). Germline V lookup: CDR1 SGHVS, CDR2 FNYEAQ. This CDR3 region has 15 residues. V was pared by 1 base and J by 3 bases, with 13 bases between. The CDR3 sequence: CASSLEGMRGYEQYF. The CDR3 DNA reads as TGTGCCAGCAGCTTAGAAGGGATGCGGGGCTACGAGCAGTACTTC.

The chain joins TRBV19 to TRBJ2-7; TRBD1 is a possible D gene (6 bases). The germline V gene encodes CDR1 LNHDA and CDR2 SQIVND (reference sequence). V was pared by 6 bases and J by 5 bases, with 14 bases between. The CDR3 loop spans 13 amino acids. The DNA of the CDR3 is TGTGCCAGTAGCGCCACAGGGTGGCACGAGCAGTACTTC. Translation gives CASSATGWHEQYF.

Here the CDR3 reads CASSGTASGNTIYF. CDR3 coding DNA: TGTGCCAGCAGCGGGACTGCCTCTGGAAACACCATATATTTT. The V call is TRBV14, the J call TRBJ1-3; D is possibly TRBD1 (5 bases). The germline V gene encodes CDR1 SGHDN and CDR2 FVKESK. Trimming removed 5 bases from V and 0 bases from J, with 8 bases in between. The CDR3 extends over 14 amino acids.

The chain carries TRBV11-2 and TRBJ2-5; 7 bases agree with TRBD2. Trimming at V came to 0 bases and at J to 4 bases, leaving 2 bases not matched to a gene. The germline CDR1 and CDR2 sequences are SGHAT and FQNNGV. This CDR3 comprises 14 residues. CDR3 bases: TGTGCCAGCAGCTTAGATCGGGGGGTAGAGACCCAGTACTTC. Encoded protein: CASSLDRGVETQYF.